This TCR beta chain was recovered during a study of vaccination and CD4 T cells after COVID-19. Whole-study context: Post-vaccination specimens were collected at a median of about 68 days following dose two (range 14 to 241). The stimulating agents, overlapping spike peptides, came from SARS-CoV-2, HCoV-NL63, HCoV-OC43 and HCoV-229E.

In its sample, this clonotype was seen a few times. Its matching antigen is unknown. As to treatment: roughly 10-day PBMC culture with coronavirus spike peptide pools or control peptides (ViraFEST assay). Per germline, CDR1 SEHNR and CDR2 FQNEAQ (reference sequence). This CDR3 is built from 13 residues. V was pared by 6 bases and J by 5 bases, with 10 bases between. General study findings and limits: When vaccine-specific clones from convalescent patients were examined, 304 of 307 were spike mono-reactive.

An Oncomine TCR Beta short-read assay was used to sequence the DNA from cultured CD4+ T cells. MiXCR was run by TCRdb on the PCR reads, yielding one entry per CDR3 protein. The sample records approximately 10,000 distinct CDR3 sequences, 50% being singletons. The chain recombines TRBV7-9 with TRBJ1-4; D is ambiguous. The clonotype originates from a human donor who had recovered from COVID-19. The sample consisted of CD4+ T cells from blood, cultured in vitro. CDR3 sequence reads: CASRGEVNEKLFF. The CDR3 DNA sequence: TGTGCCAGCAGAGGAGAGGTCAATGAAAAACTGTTTTTT.